Following are 30 T cell receptor beta chains from one sample sequenced in a study of cytomegalovirus exposure and HLA in healthy donors (dated by TCRdb to between 2016 and 2019). The library relied on the immunoSEQ multiplex PCR assay. Here the immuneACCESS table is served through TCRdb, limited to in-frame sequences with V and J called. Missing clones are a known gap in these copies; in checked studies unresolved V genes cover under half, and the rest lacks a known reason. The sample table contains about 140,000 clones; only one count was recorded for approximately 94% of them. The biggest ten clones account for less than 2% of the sample. Sequenced sample: PBMCs. The receptors stem from a man in his late teens or twenties in good health and CMV-seropositive.

The V call is TRBV5-4, the J call TRBJ2-1, with 8 bases matching TRBD2. V dropped 4 bases and J dropped 7; count of bases not matched to a gene: 10. The length of the CDR3 is 15 residues. Germline values: CDR1 SGHNT, CDR2 YYREEE (reference sequence). DNA of the CDR3: TGTGCCAGCAGCCCCGGCCTAGCGGGTAGGAATGAGCAGTTCTTC. Translating gives CASSPGLAGRNEQFF.

V gene TRBV4-1 combines with J gene TRBJ2-1; the match to TRBD2 covers 12 bases. V gave up 1 base and J gave up 10 bases; unmatched junction bases: 8. Germline CDR1 is MGHRA and CDR2 is YSYEKL. The CDR3 is made up of 16 amino acids. CDR3 in amino acids: CASSQGAGLAGREQFF. The CDR3 region has the DNA TGCGCCAGCAGCCAAGGAGCTGGACTAGCGGGAAGGGAGCAGTTCTTC.

The chain joins TRBV21-1 to TRBJ2-7; TRBD2 is the table's D call, not checked against the DNA. TRBV21-1 is reported as a pseudogene. This CDR3 spans 17 amino acids. The DNA of the CDR3 is TGTGCCAGCAAGAAACTGGGACTAGCTAAAATCGCCTACGAGCAGTACTTC. The encoded protein is CASKKLGLAKIAYEQYF.

The gene calls are TRBV28 and TRBJ2-6; 10 bases match TRBD2. The length of the CDR3 is 18 residues. The germline V gene encodes CDR1 MDHEN and CDR2 SYDVKM. Trimming removed 2 bases from V and 0 bases from J; junction bases left unmatched: 4. The DNA for the CDR3 is TGTGCCAGCAGTTTAATAGGACTAGCGGTCTCTGGGGCCAACGTCCTGACTTTC. Translated, it gives CASSLIGLAVSGANVLTF.

The CDR3 reads CASSQGRESGEQYF. The CDR3 DNA reads TGCGCCAGCAGCCAAGGCCGGGAATCTGGCGAGCAGTACTTC. This sequence joins TRBV4-1 and TRBJ2-7; D possibly corresponds to TRBD2 (5 bases). The length of the CDR3 is 14 residues. Deletions cut 1 base from V and 6 bases from J, with 13 bases between. Germline CDR1 MGHRA, CDR2 YSYEKL.

The chain couples TRBV4-2 to TRBJ2-4; 12 bases map to TRBD2. CDR3 size: 17 residues. The ends lost 1 base at V and 9 bases at J; junction bases unmatched: 10. Per germline, CDR1 LGHNA and CDR2 YNFKEQ. The CDR3 reads CASSQAPLTSGSIIQYF. The CDR3 bases are TGTGCCAGCAGCCAAGCCCCCTTGACTAGCGGGAGTATCATTCAGTACTTC.

The chain couples TRBV5-4 to TRBJ1-1; D remains unclear. Germline CDR1 is SGHNT and CDR2 is YYREEE (reference sequence). V was clipped by 4 bases and J by 4 bases, with 11 bases between them. The CDR3 length is 13 residues. The CDR3 nucleotides are TGTGCCAGCAGCCCAGACTCGGGCACTGAAGCTTTCTTT. Its protein product is CASSPDSGTEAFF.

The rearrangement joins TRBV7-2 to TRBJ2-3; the D gene is possibly TRBD1 (6 bases). CDR1 and CDR2 from the germline V gene are SGHTA and FQGNSA. The V end lost 6 bases, the J end lost 2 bases, and 12 bases lay between the germline ends. The CDR3 has 14 residues. CDR3 nucleotide sequence: TGTGCCAGCAGTAGAACAGGGACCACAGATACGCAGTATTTT. This codes for CASSRTGTTDTQYF.

The chain joins TRBV28 to TRBJ1-4; the match to TRBD1 covers 7 bases. J was trimmed by 0 bases and V by 8 bases; bases with no gene match: 6. The CDR3 spans 15 residues. In germline, CDR1 is MDHEN, CDR2 SYDVKM. CDR3: CASCKGQATNEKLFF. CDR3 DNA: TGTGCCAGCTGCAAAGGACAGGCAACTAATGAAAAACTGTTTTTT.

This chain uses TRBV15 with TRBJ2-1, with D possibly being TRBD1 (5 bases). This CDR3 is built from 15 residues. Deletions cut 6 bases from V and 2 bases from J, with 14 bases between. Germline V gene data show CDR1 as LNHNV and CDR2 as YYDKDF (reference sequence). The CDR3 bases are TGTGCCACCAGGACGGACATTGGAACCTACAATGAGCAGTTCTTC. Translating it yields CATRTDIGTYNEQFF.

The CDR3 spells CASSERQGRGDGYTF. CDR3 bases: TGTGCCAGCAGTGAGCGGCAGGGCCGTGGGGATGGCTACACCTTC. The rearrangement uses TRBV2 and TRBJ1-2; maybe TRBD1 (5 bases). The CDR3 loop spans 15 amino acids. V gave up 3 bases and J gave up 6 bases, with 17 bases separating them. The germline CDR1 and CDR2 sequences are SNHLY and FYNNEI.

The rearrangement joins TRBV2 to TRBJ2-1, with 7 bases matching TRBD2. V trimming: 3 bases; J trimming: 9 bases; junction bases outside the gene matches: 2. The CDR3 length is 12 residues. Germline lookup yields CDR1 SNHLY and CDR2 FYNNEI. In DNA form, the CDR3 reads TGTGCCAGCAGTGATCCGGGAGGTGAGCAGTTCTTC. Translation: CASSDPGGEQFF. Full variable domain (missing parts from reference TRBV2 and TRBJ2-1): EPEVTQTPSHQVTQMGQEVILRCVPISNHLYFYWYRQILGQKVEFLVSFYNNEISEKSEIFDDQFSVERPDGSNFTLKIRSTKLEDSAMYFCASSDPGGEQFFGPGTRLTVL.

V and J are TRBV27 and TRBJ1-5, with 11 bases matching TRBD1. The junction had 2 bases not matched to a gene; V was cut back by 4 bases and J by 6 bases. The CDR3 is 14 amino acids. From germline, CDR1 is MNHEY and CDR2 SMNVEV (reference sequence). Here the CDR3 reads CASSWDRGIQPQHF. For the CDR3, the DNA is TGTGCCAGCAGTTGGGACAGGGGGATTCAGCCCCAGCATTTT.

The chain links TRBV28 to TRBJ1-1, with D uncertain. The CDR3 is 11 amino acids. Germline CDR1 MDHEN, CDR2 SYDVKM. Deletions cut 8 bases from V and 4 bases from J, with 8 bases between. The CDR3 coding sequence is TGTGCCAGCTGGGGAGTCACTGAAGCTTTCTTT. This encodes CASWGVTEAFF.

J is TRBJ1-5 and V is TRBV21-1; the table's D call of TRBD1 was not tested on the DNA. TRBV21-1 is a listed pseudogene. The CDR3 is made up of 15 amino acids. The CDR3 region is CASSLTTISNQPQHF. The DNA for the CDR3 is TGTGCCAGCAGCTTGACGACAATTAGCAATCAGCCCCAGCATTTT.

V is TRBV28 and J is TRBJ2-2; TRBD2 aligns across 7 bases. This CDR3 is 16 amino acids long. Germline V gene data show CDR1 as MDHEN and CDR2 as SYDVKM. Trimming cost V 3 bases and J 2 bases; bases outside gene matches: 6. The CDR3 here is CASSFLSGGNTGELFF. CDR3 in DNA: TGTGCCAGCAGTTTTTTGTCGGGAGGAAACACCGGGGAGCTGTTTTTT. The complete variable domain, with remaining parts taken from reference TRBV28 and TRBJ2-2, reads DVKVTQSSRYLVKRTGEKVFLECVQDMDHENMFWYRQDPGLGLRLIYFSYDVKMKEKGDIPEGYSVSREKKERFSLILESASTNQTSMYLCASSFLSGGNTGELFFGEGSRLTVL.

The chain is built from TRBV29-1 and TRBJ1-1, with D maybe TRBD1 (5 bases). Germline CDR1 and CDR2: SQVTM and ANQGSEA. Trimming took 3 bases from V and 5 from J, leaving 13 bases between them. The CDR3 runs to 13 residues. The CDR3 protein is CSVDSLGGTEAFF. In DNA form, the CDR3 reads TGCAGCGTTGACTCATTGGGGGGGACTGAAGCTTTCTTT.

Only one count was recorded for this clone. The chain couples TRBV29-1 to TRBJ1-1, with 9 bases identical to TRBD1. The CDR3 has 15 residues. Germline V gives CDR1 SQVTM, CDR2 ANQGSEA. Germline trimming cut 4 bases from V and 4 bases from J; bases unmatched to any gene: 10. The CDR3 is CSVGGTGSVSTEAFF. The CDR3 bases are TGCAGCGTTGGAGGGACAGGGTCGGTGAGCACTGAAGCTTTCTTT. The full variable domain, in which reference TRBV29-1 and TRBJ1-1 provide the parts outside the CDR3, is SAVISQKPSRDICQRGTSLTIQCQVDSQVTMMFWYRQQPGQSLTLIATANQGSEATYESGFVIDKFPISRPNLTFSTLTVSNMSPEDSSIYLCSVGGTGSVSTEAFFGQGTRLTVV.

V usage is TRBV21-1 and J usage is TRBJ2-6; TRBD1, the table's D call, was not compared with the DNA. TRBV21-1 is listed as a pseudogene. CDR3 size: 15 residues. CDR3 in amino acids: CASILQGPGANVLTF. The CDR3 DNA reads as TGTGCCAGCATCCTTCAGGGCCCTGGGGCCAACGTCCTGACTTTC.

This clone has just a few counts. The rearrangement uses TRBV5-1 and TRBJ2-2, with TRBD2 matching 13 bases. The CDR3 totals 16 residues. Trimming cost V 4 bases and J 5 bases; bases outside gene matches: 5. CDR1 SGHRS and CDR2 YFSETQ come from the germline V gene. Here the CDR3 DNA reads TGCGCCAGCAGCGGCGCGGGACTAGCGGGAACCGGGGAGCTGTTTTTT. Protein product: CASSGAGLAGTGELFF.

V is TRBV19 and J is TRBJ2-2; tentative D call: TRBD2 (5 bases). V was cut by 6 bases and J by 3 bases, with 11 bases left in between. This CDR3 has 14 residues. The germline CDR1 and CDR2 sequences are LNHDA and SQIVND (reference sequence). The CDR3 here is CASSERRHTGELFF. As DNA, the CDR3 is TGTGCCAGTAGCGAGCGGAGACACACCGGGGAGCTGTTTTTT.

The chain employs TRBV5-4 and TRBJ2-6; TRBD2 is a possible D gene (6 bases). The CDR3 is made up of 15 amino acids. The V and J ends lost 4 bases and 3 bases respectively, with 11 bases between them. Germline lookup yields CDR1 SGHNT and CDR2 YYREEE (reference sequence). The CDR3 nucleotides read TGTGCCAGCAGCCGGAAGCGGGTTGGGGCCAACGTCCTGACTTTC. It translates to CASSRKRVGANVLTF.

The chain links TRBV30 to TRBJ2-1, with 13 nucleotides matching TRBD2. Per germline, CDR1 GTSNPN and CDR2 SVGIG (reference sequence). This CDR3 has 17 residues. The V gene end was trimmed by 0 bases and the J gene end by 8 bases; junction bases not matched to a gene: 10. Here the CDR3 reads CAWSVSRTSGRTDEQFF. The DNA of the CDR3 is TGTGCCTGGAGTGTCTCCCGGACTAGCGGGAGAACGGATGAGCAGTTCTTC.

This CDR3 reads CASSGGTDAYDTEAFF. The CDR3 bases are TGTGCCAGCAGTGGCGGGACAGATGCCTACGACACTGAAGCTTTCTTT. The chain carries TRBV6-1 and TRBJ1-1; TRBD1 matches 7 bases. The CDR3 extends over 16 amino acids. Trimming took 4 bases from V and 3 from J; bases not matched to a gene: 11. Germline lookup yields CDR1 MNHNS and CDR2 SASEGT.

The chain combines TRBV28 with TRBJ1-2, with D possibly TRBD1 on 6 matching bases. CDR3 size: 13 residues. Germline CDR1 is MDHEN and CDR2 is SYDVKM. V was trimmed by 8 bases and J by 5 bases, leaving 15 bases between them. CDR3: CASVDRSNYGYTF. DNA of the CDR3: TGTGCCAGCGTGGACAGATCGAATTATGGCTACACCTTC.

This rearrangement joins TRBV10-2 to TRBJ2-7, with 7 bases fitting TRBD2. The CDR3 is 19 amino acids. Trimming removed 0 bases from V and 5 bases from J; junction bases left unmatched: 19. The germline gives CDR1 WSHSY, CDR2 SAAADI. The CDR3 DNA sequence: TGCGCCAGCAGTGAGTCGACAGTTGCCCGCGGGAGTTTTATAGACGAGCAGTACTTC. Protein: CASSESTVARGSFIDEQYF.

The rearrangement links TRBV7-2 to TRBJ2-7; the D gene is possibly TRBD1 (5 bases). The CDR3 is 15 residues long. Germline values: CDR1 SGHTA, CDR2 FQGNSA. V lost 6 bases to trimming and J lost 0 bases, with 15 bases between them. For the CDR3, the DNA is TGTGCCAGCAGACAGGAGAGCAGGTTCTCCTACGAGCAGTACTTC. Protein sequence: CASRQESRFSYEQYF. The entire variable domain, with the rest obtained from reference TRBV7-2 and TRBJ2-7, is as follows: GAGVSQSPSNKVTEKGKDVELRCDPISGHTALYWYRQSLGQGLEFLIYFQGNSAPDKSGLPSDRFSAERTGGSVSTLTIQRTQQEDSAVYLCASRQESRFSYEQYFGPGTRLTVT.

The chain joins TRBV27 to TRBJ2-7; 12 nucleotides line up with TRBD1. This CDR3 comprises 15 residues. V was pared by 7 bases and J by 6 bases, with 10 bases of the junction left unmatched. Germline CDR1 reads MNHEY; CDR2 reads SMNVEV (reference sequence). The CDR3 reads CASTESGTGGAEQYF. The CDR3, as DNA: TGTGCCAGCACCGAGAGTGGGACAGGGGGCGCCGAGCAGTACTTC.

This chain connects TRBV9 to TRBJ2-3, with 8 nucleotides matching TRBD2. CDR3 length equals 16 residues. The germline CDR1 and CDR2 sequences are SGDLS and YYNGEE. V gave up 4 bases and J gave up 0 bases; unmatched junction bases: 7. CDR3 in amino acids: CASSPSSSGSTDTQYF. CDR3 DNA: TGTGCCAGCAGCCCCTCCTCTAGCGGGAGCACAGATACGCAGTATTTT.

V gene TRBV7-6 combines with J gene TRBJ2-2, with 9 bases matching TRBD1. The CDR3 sequence is 15 residues long. Germline lookup yields CDR1 SGHVS and CDR2 FNYEAQ. Trimming removed 4 bases from V and 4 bases from J; junction bases left unmatched: 4. The chain's CDR3 is CASSSRDRATGELFF. The CDR3, as DNA: TGTGCCAGCAGCTCAAGGGACAGGGCCACCGGGGAGCTGTTTTTT.